This TCR beta chain originates from a study of blood T cell repertoires in COVID-19. The germline V gene encodes CDR1 SGHAT and CDR2 FQNNGV. The CDR3 is made up of 14 amino acids. The V segment lost 5 bases and the J segment 1 base; nucleotides outside the gene matches: 2. Here immunoSEQ multiplex PCR was the method, and the copy in TCRdb shows in-frame clones only, minus some. Of 150,000 to 200,000 clones in the sample, around three quarters were seen once. The TCR was taken from a woman aged 45-65 years with acute COVID-19. V is TRBV11-2 and J is TRBJ1-1; 9 positions agree with TRBD1. The sequenced sample was PBMCs or T cells enriched from blood (not recorded which). As DNA, the CDR3 is TGTGCCAGCAGCACGACAGGGGGGAACACTGAAGCTTTCTTT. Amino acids: CASSTTGGNTEAFF.